The rows below give T cell receptor beta chains drawn from one sample of a study of blood T cell repertoires in COVID-19. TCRdb keeps only in-frame clones here, not all; method: immunoSEQ multiplex PCR. Among around 72,000 clones, approximately 85% were seen once, and the ten largest hold about 27%. Sequencing was done on a sample of peripheral blood. These receptors came from a man aged 50 to 60 with acute or convalescent COVID-19. The CDR3 runs from the conserved cysteine through the conserved F or W. A D gene is named only where the DNA matches it firmly. The size entry is marked missing in some rows and otherwise reads once, few, many or a size class.

DNA: TGCAGTGCTAGTGGTCAGGGAAGCTCCTACGAGCAGTACTTC
CDR3: CSASGQGSSYEQYF
size: NA
D: NA
V: TRBV20-1
J: TRBJ2-7

DNA: TGCGCCAGCAGTGCGGGGTCTGGGGCCAACGTCCTGACTTTC
CDR3: CASSAGSGANVLTF
size: NA
D: NA
V: TRBV10-2
J: TRBJ2-6

DNA: TGTGCCAGCAGGGTCGGGACAGAGAACACTGAAGCTTTCTTT
CDR3: CASRVGTENTEAFF
size: NA
D: TRBD1
V: TRBV6-5
J: TRBJ1-1

DNA: TGCAGTGCTAGTAGTCTAGTGAGCACAGATACGCAGTATTTT
CDR3: CSASSLVSTDTQYF
size: once
D: NA
V: TRBV20-1
J: TRBJ2-3

DNA: TGTGCCAGCAGAAACACCGCAAATACGCAGTATTTT
CDR3: CASRNTANTQYF
size: NA
D: NA
V: TRBV2
J: TRBJ2-3

DNA: TGTGCCAGCTCACCCAACAGGGTGGACACCGGGGAGCTGTTTTTT
CDR3: CASSPNRVDTGELFF
size: NA
D: NA
V: TRBV18
J: TRBJ2-2

DNA: TGTGCCAGCAGTCATGGGCACAGGAACTCTGGAAACACCATATATTTT
CDR3: CASSHGHRNSGNTIYF
size: NA
D: NA
V: TRBV7-4
J: TRBJ1-3

DNA: TGTGCCAGCAGCCCGGGACAGGGGGTAGCAGGAAACACCATATATTTT
CDR3: CASSPGQGVAGNTIYF
size: NA
D: TRBD1
V: TRBV5-4
J: TRBJ1-3

DNA: TGTGCCAGCAGTTTCTCGGCGGGACAGAACTATGGCTACACCTTC
CDR3: CASSFSAGQNYGYTF
size: NA
D: TRBD1
V: TRBV6-6
J: TRBJ1-2

DNA: TGTGCCAGCAGCTCCGTCCCGGTAGCGGGGGGGCCGACAGATACGCAGTATTTT
CDR3: CASSSVPVAGGPTDTQYF
size: NA
D: TRBD2
V: TRBV6-2/TRBV6-3
J: TRBJ2-3